The next 5 T cell receptor beta chains were all read from a single sample in a study of blood T cell repertoires in COVID-19 (dated by TCRdb to about 2020). Library generation was performed with the immunoSEQ multiplex PCR assay. TCRdb stores this immuneACCESS table with in-frame sequences only. Part of the clones is absent; in the studies checked, under half of the shortfall reflects unresolved V genes, and no reason is known for the rest. The sample yields about 89,000 clones; roughly 87% were counted once. The top ten constitute more than 14% of the sample. Source material: peripheral blood. The receptors were gathered from a male donor with acute or convalescent COVID-19.

A single count supports this clone. The chain uses TRBV3-1 (or the pseudogene TRBV3-2) and TRBJ2-7; D is uncertain. The CDR3 is 14 amino acids. In germline, CDR1 is LGHDT, CDR2 YNNKEL (reference sequence). The germline V and J ends were trimmed by 4 bases and 0 bases, with 10 bases remaining between them. For the CDR3, the DNA is TGTGCCAGCAGCCTTAGTGCGGTCTCCTACGAGCAGTACTTC. As protein: CASSLSAVSYEQYF.

The table lists this clone with a few counts. This CDR3 is also generated by other DNA sequences in the sample. The chain uses TRBV4-1 and TRBJ2-7; TRBD2 matches at 7 bases. After removal of 1 base from V and 0 bases from J, the junction contained 3 bases not matched to a gene. The V gene's germline CDR1 is MGHRA and CDR2 YSYEKL. The CDR3 runs 15 residues. The CDR3 DNA follows: TGCGCCAGCAGCCAAGGCGGGGGAAGCTCCTACGAGCAGTACTTC. This translates into CASSQGGGSSYEQYF.

The V and J genes are TRBV24-1 and TRBJ2-3; D is perhaps TRBD2 (6 bases). Trimming stripped 1 base from V and 7 bases from J, with 14 bases between. From germline, CDR1 is KGHDR and CDR2 SFDVKD. The CDR3 length is 15 residues. The CDR3 sequence: CATSDFRDSRYTQYF. CDR3 DNA: TGTGCCACCAGTGATTTCCGGGACTCTCGATATACGCAGTATTTT.

The chain carries TRBV11-2 and TRBJ1-2; TRBD1 matches 8 bases. The CDR3 runs 16 residues. V was pared by 4 bases and J by 7 bases, with 14 bases of the junction left unmatched. From germline, CDR1 is SGHAT and CDR2 FQNNGV. CDR3 DNA sequence: TGTGCCAGCAGCTCTCAACCGACAGGGGCCTCCAGTGGCTACACCTTC. It yields the protein CASSSQPTGASSGYTF.

V gene TRBV30 combines with J gene TRBJ1-1, with TRBD1 matching 9 bases. The ends lost 3 bases at V and 3 bases at J; junction bases unmatched: 8. CDR3 length: 15 amino acids. CDR1 GTSNPN and CDR2 SVGIG come from the germline V gene (reference sequence). The CDR3 protein is CAWRTRDREDTEAFF. The DNA of the CDR3 is TGTGCCTGGAGGACCCGGGACAGGGAGGACACTGAAGCTTTCTTT.